This T cell receptor beta chain was sequenced during a study of cytomegalovirus exposure and HLA in healthy donors listed by TCRdb under 2017. A note on the overall study: In an earlier analysis of some 550 of the donors, 250 to 300 Gb of sequence data and approximately 120 million unique TCR beta sequences from about 190 million T cells were reported. A later genetic analysis used genome-wide SNP genotypes for about 65% of the roughly 670 donors, treating that subset as a discovery cohort. A separate validation cohort of roughly 110 different subjects was used in addition to the approximately 670-subject first cohort. The study profiled the T cell repertoires of 550 to 700 subjects by immunosequencing and related them to cytomegalovirus serostatus. On average, around 200,000 unique TCR beta nucleotide sequences were sequenced per donor among more than 350 genotyped donors of the cohort, with around 19% of those sequences being non-productive. Alongside the repertoire data, information on donor age, sex, ethnicity and CMV serostatus was compiled. All discovery cohort repertoires had been generated using a single sequencing platform. Several DR-DQ haplotypes were handled as single units for association and clustering because linkage in the cohort was strong. The study was designed to test whether signatures of past pathogen exposure could be identified by cataloging public T cell receptors. In a later analysis, previously published TCR beta repertoires from fewer than 750 donors were re-analyzed and high-resolution HLA genotyping was added so that TCR occurrence patterns could be studied. To predict cytomegalovirus infection status, the study combined high-throughput TCR immunosequencing, statistical association of individual TCRs with disease status, and machine learning. The genetic ancestry cluster associated with self-reported Caucasian donors included approximately 85% of the roughly 410 genotyped donors. HLA typing included class I and class II loci at four-digit resolution. An early release covering over 500 HLA-typed donors comprised approximately 290 gigabases of sequencing data and 85 million to 100 million unique TCR sequences. The later analysis used no new phenotypic data to find candidate immune exposures, relying instead on TCR beta sequences and their occurrence across donors. The number of donors typed differed by locus, with about 629-630 for A, B, C, DRB1 and DQB1, about 500 for DQA1, 606 for DPA1, and around 460 for DPB1. An earlier analysis of approximately 630 of the donors applied high-throughput TCR beta sequencing to assess whether each TCR beta V gene segment acted as functional or pseudogenic. Broader findings and caveats from the paper: While some public TCRs were present in many individuals, most TCR sequences turned up only very rarely across donors. Some IMGT-functional V segments, including TRBV6-2 and TRBV6-3, could not be told apart with the 87-base-pair reads, so those segments were excluded. A total of roughly 160 TCR beta chains were listed by the study as associated with cytomegalovirus. An association between a missense DCLRE1C variant and V-gene and J-gene trimming of TCR beta chains was found in a later genetic analysis and replicated in an independent cohort. Strong co-occurrence of HLA alleles, especially DR and DQ, made assigning TCR associations to individual alleles difficult. Compared with equally common non-associated chains, HLA-associated TCR beta chains in a later analysis were more clonally expanded and had lower generation probabilities. A further reported finding was that TCR beta sequences accurately predicted the HLA-A and HLA-B alleles for most subjects in the first cohort. In a later analysis, several top co-occurrence clusters were reported to appear linked to parvovirus B19, influenza, CMV and Epstein-Barr virus. Presence/absence analyses assumed roughly uniform sequencing depth across donors, an assumption that may not hold. Correlated functional status among segregating V segments might be attributable to linkage disequilibrium, but an unknown experimental factor could not be ruled out. For the cohort, immune exposure information was limited to CMV serostatus. According to a later analysis, most CMV-associated TCR beta chains appeared to be HLA-restricted, and the HLA associations seemed to be driven largely by CMV exposure. Because counts were too low, 15 to 20 rarely observed V segments, including chromosome 9 orphons, were excluded from the earlier analysis of about 500 of the donors. The sequencing pipeline was judged likely to have produced a cluster of highly shared sequence variants as a technical artifact. In a later analysis, over 15,000 TCR beta sequences were associated with specific HLA alleles at a false discovery rate of 0.05. An earlier analysis of 450 to 750 of the donors showed that most TCR beta V segments appeared in productive rearrangements either about 87% or about 30% of the time, which broadly matched IMGT annotations. According to a later analysis, TCR association rates differed among HLA loci, with DRB1 alleles showing the most associated TCRs and HLA-C alleles showing the fewest. In this cohort, only TCR beta chains were sequenced, and detectable features were limited by the absence of alpha or paired-chain data. Compared with the roughly 710-donor mean, donors in an Asian-associated ancestry cluster had fewer N-insertions in productive TCRs, according to a later genetic analysis. Because HLA typing was unavailable for some donors at each locus, only the typed subset was used in association tests. The classifier was reported to diagnose cytomegalovirus status with high specificity and sensitivity in both the original cohort and the validation cohort. In vitro tests confirmed that a few of the cytomegalovirus-associated TCR beta chains recognize cytomegalovirus antigens. The authors suggested that the approach could potentially be generalized to other disease states and immunological phenotypes.

The library was produced with the immunoSEQ multiplex PCR assay. For the multiplex PCR, a mixture combining 60 forward primers for TCR Vbeta segments and 13 reverse primers for TCR Jbeta segments was used. Amplification of the CDR3 region of rearranged TCR beta genes was performed with a multiplex PCR assay on genomic DNA. The Illumina HiSeq System was used to sequence the amplified TCR beta libraries as 87-base-pair reads. The paper's data handling went like this. A later analysis tallied roughly 80 million unique TCR beta chains across the approximately 670 repertoires, and around 9.9 million of those chains were shared by two or more donors. A nearest-neighbor algorithm error-corrected the raw reads and collapsed the reads into unique sequences, merging closely related sequences to remove PCR and sequencing errors. V, D and J gene segments were assigned by aligning CDR3 sequences to IMGT reference sequences. For a sequence to be retained, a match of at least six nucleotides was required to both a V gene segment and a J gene segment. A rearrangement was called productive if the CDR3 had no stop codons and remained in frame with V and J, and every other rearrangement was called non-productive. CDR3 was defined according to IMGT convention as the region running from the second conserved V-encoded cysteine to the conserved J-encoded phenylalanine. The earlier analysis of some 540 of the donors excluded any sequence lacking an unambiguous match to a single V gene segment. In an earlier analysis of more than 500 of the donors, a V segment was called functional when productive rearrangements were above 56.7%, and segregating when the standard deviation between donors exceeded 5%. To diagnose cytomegalovirus status from the catalog of TCR beta chain sequences, a statistical classification framework was built. In a later analysis, TCR nucleotide sequences were compared against IMGT/GENE-DB human TR gene sequences so that V and J genes could be assigned. A later analysis assigned CDR3 sequences and most-parsimonious VDJ recombination scenarios with the TCRdist pipeline. In a later analysis, each TCR beta chain was defined by its CDR3 amino acid sequence together with its V-gene family, and reads without a unique V-gene family were excluded. A later analysis removed 550 to 650 highly shared, low-generation-probability nucleotide sequences to deal with suspected cross-contamination and a sequencing artifact. In a later analysis, a clonal expansion index for each public chain was calculated from normalized within-repertoire ranks of inferred template counts. In a later analysis, generation probabilities were computed with a VDJ recombination model fitted to out-of-frame rearrangements, and the resulting probabilities were checked against IGoR. In a later analysis, hypergeometric tests were used to score TCR-TCR, TCR-HLA and TCR-CMV co-occurrence, with a repertoire-size bias correction applied to TCR pairs. A later analysis estimated false discovery rates by permuting HLA or CMV assignments 20 times. In a later analysis, co-occurring TCRs were grouped with DBSCAN, and TCRdist sequence similarity was added when clustering was performed within HLA-allele-positive subsets. Co-occurrence clustering excluded repertoires with fewer than 30,000 or more than 120,000 public chains, plus five with anomalous nucleotide sharing. Here the immuneACCESS table is served through TCRdb, limited to in-frame sequences with V and J called. Missing clones are a known gap in these copies; in checked studies unresolved V genes cover under half, and the rest lacks a known reason. From that table come the V and J calls and clone size; the DNA was used to work out D and trimming. This sample has more than 100,000 clones in its table, and around 87% of those were observed once. Roughly 5.2% of the sample rests with the top ten.

Compared with germline, V lacks 7 bases and J lacks 4 bases; bases without a gene match: 8. The CDR1 and CDR2 encoded by the germline V gene are ENHRY and SYGVKD. Spanning cysteine to phenylalanine, the CDR3 consists of 14 amino acids. The entry retains the CDR3 DNA only, 42 bases that are in frame from base 1. In total, about 650 healthy bone marrow donors made up the cohort. Cohort members were all nominally healthy when sampled, although unrecorded immune exposures were likely present. The donor was CMV seronegative and was included in the group of a few hundred seronegative cohort members. A peripheral blood sample was collected from each donor, and TCR beta sequencing was performed on peripheral blood mononuclear cells. The Qiagen DNeasy Blood Extraction Kit was used to extract genomic DNA from the blood cell samples. On this clone: Its recognized antigen is unknown. No base-level quality is on record; no much larger clone is a single base apart.

This receptor was obtained from a woman under 40 in good health and CMV-seronegative. Sequences were obtained from PBMCs. This receptor chain uses TRBV10-3 and TRBJ2-7, and 9 bases in between align with TRBD2. The DNA reads TGTGCCATCAACCCCGGGACTAGCTCTTACGAGCAGTACTTC. The encoded protein is CAINPGTSSYEQYF.